This T cell receptor (beta chain) is drawn from a study of blood T cells in healthy people across ages. It was with a sample-barcoded 5' primer and a J-beta primer mix that a second PCR of about 6 to 12 cycles was run. From the 5' RACE reads, TCRdb called clonotypes with MiXCR, one entry per CDR3 protein. The repertoire holds more than 900,000 distinct CDR3 sequences, approximately 26% seen once, with approximately 0.7% in the top ten. The study, taken as a whole, reports: No one knew whether donors had CMV, which possibly confounded expanded clonotype changes.

V lost 5 bases and J lost 5; bases outside the gene matches: 11. The CDR3 totals 16 residues. Germline V gene sequence: CDR1 MNHNY, CDR2 SVGAGI (reference sequence). As for this clonotype: Its antigen is unknown.

These data also featured in a second study, about T cells of mothers and their children.

Sample: blood. This sequence was found in a girl between 2 and 10 years old in good health. The gene calls are TRBV6-6 and TRBJ2-3; 9 bases align to TRBD2. The CDR3 sequence: CASSRGTSLKVDTQYF. CDR3 in DNA: TGTGCCAGCAGTCGCGGGACTAGCTTGAAAGTAGATACGCAGTATTTT.